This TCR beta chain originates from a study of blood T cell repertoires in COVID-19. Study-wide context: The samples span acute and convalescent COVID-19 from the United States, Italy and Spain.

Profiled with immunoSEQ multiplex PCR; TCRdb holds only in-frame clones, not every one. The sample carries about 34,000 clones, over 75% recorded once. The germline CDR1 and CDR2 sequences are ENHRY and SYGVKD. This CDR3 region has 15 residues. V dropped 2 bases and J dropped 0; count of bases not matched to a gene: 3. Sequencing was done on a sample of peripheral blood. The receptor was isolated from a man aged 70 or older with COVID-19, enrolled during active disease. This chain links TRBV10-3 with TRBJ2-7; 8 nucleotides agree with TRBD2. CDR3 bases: TGTGCCATCAGTGAGCAAAGCGGGAGCTCCTACGAGCAGTACTTC. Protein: CAISEQSGSSYEQYF.